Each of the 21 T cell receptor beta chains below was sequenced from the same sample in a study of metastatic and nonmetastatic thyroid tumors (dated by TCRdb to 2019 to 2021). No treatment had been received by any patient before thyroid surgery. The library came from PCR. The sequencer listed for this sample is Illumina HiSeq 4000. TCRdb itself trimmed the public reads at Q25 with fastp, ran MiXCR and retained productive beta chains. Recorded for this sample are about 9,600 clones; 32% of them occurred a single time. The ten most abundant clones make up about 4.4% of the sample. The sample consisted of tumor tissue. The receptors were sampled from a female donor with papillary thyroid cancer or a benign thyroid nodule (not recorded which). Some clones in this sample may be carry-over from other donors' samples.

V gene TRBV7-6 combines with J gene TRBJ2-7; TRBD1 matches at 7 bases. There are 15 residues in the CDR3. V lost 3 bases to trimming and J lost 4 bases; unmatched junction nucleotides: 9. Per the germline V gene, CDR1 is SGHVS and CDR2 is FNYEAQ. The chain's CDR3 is CASSFSSGRGYEQYF. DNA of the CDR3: TGTGCCAGCAGCTTCTCAAGTGGCAGGGGGTACGAGCAGTACTTC. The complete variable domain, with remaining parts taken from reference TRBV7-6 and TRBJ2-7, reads GAGVSQSPRYKVTKRGQDVALRCDPISGHVSLYWYRQALGQGPEFLTYFNYEAQQDKSGLPNDRFSAERPEGSISTLTIQRTEQRDSAMYRCASSFSSGRGYEQYFGPGTRLTVT.

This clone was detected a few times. For the CDR3, the DNA is TGTGCCAGCAGTGGAATTACCGGGACAGTCTACGAGCAGTACTTC. Translated, it gives CASSGITGTVYEQYF. The chain is built from TRBV28 and TRBJ2-7, with 7 bases that match TRBD1. V was clipped by 5 bases and J by 3 bases; unmatched bases: 10. Germline V gene data show CDR1 as MDHEN and CDR2 as SYDVKM. This CDR3 contains 15 residues.

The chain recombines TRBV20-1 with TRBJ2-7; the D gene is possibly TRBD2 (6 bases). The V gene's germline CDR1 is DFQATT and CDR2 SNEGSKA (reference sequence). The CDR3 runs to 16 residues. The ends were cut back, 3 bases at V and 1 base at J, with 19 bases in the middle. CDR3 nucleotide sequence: TGCAGTGCTAGGAGAAGTACGGCGGGGTTATCCTACGAGCAGTACTTC. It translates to CSARRSTAGLSYEQYF.

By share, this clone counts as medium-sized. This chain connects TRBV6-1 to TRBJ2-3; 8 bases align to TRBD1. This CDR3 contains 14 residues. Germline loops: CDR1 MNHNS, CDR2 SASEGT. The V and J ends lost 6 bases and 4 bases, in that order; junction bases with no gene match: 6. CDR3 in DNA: TGTGCCAGCAGCGGCGGACAGGGAGCAGATACGCAGTATTTT. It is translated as CASSGGQGADTQYF.

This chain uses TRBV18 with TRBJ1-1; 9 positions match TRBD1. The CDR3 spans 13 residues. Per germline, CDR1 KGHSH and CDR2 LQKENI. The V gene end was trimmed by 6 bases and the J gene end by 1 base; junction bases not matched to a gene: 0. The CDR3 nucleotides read TGTGCCAGCTCGGGACAGGGGAACACTGAAGCTTTCTTT. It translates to CASSGQGNTEAFF.

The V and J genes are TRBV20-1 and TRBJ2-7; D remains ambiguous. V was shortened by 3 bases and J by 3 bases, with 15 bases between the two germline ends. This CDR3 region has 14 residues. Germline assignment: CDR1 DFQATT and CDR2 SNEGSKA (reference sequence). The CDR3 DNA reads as TGCAGTGCTAGTCCTGCGGTAGATCACTACGAGCAGTACTTC. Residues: CSASPAVDHYEQYF.

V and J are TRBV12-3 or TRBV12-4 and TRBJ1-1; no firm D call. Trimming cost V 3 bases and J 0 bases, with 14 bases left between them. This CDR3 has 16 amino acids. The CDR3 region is CASSFRYGNMNTEAFF. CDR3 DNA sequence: TGTGCCAGCAGTTTCAGATACGGTAATATGAACACTGAAGCTTTCTTT.

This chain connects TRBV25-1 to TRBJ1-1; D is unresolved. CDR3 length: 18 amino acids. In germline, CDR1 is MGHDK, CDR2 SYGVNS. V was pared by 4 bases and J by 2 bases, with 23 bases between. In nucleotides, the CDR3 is TGTGCCAGCAGTGGCCCGAAAGGATATTTGGTTATAAACACTGAAGCTTTCTTT. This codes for CASSGPKGYLVINTEAFF.

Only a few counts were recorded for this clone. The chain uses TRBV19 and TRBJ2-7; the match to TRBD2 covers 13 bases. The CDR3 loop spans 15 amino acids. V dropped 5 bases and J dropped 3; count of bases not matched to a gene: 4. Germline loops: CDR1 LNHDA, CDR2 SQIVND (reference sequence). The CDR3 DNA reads TGTGCCAGTAGTTCCCGACTAGCGGGAGGCTACGAGCAGTACTTC. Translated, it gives CASSSRLAGGYEQYF.

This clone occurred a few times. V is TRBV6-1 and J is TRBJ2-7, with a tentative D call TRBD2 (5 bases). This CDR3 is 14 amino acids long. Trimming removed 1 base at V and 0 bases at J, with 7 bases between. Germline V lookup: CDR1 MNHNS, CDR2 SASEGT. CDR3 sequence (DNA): TGTGCCAGCAGTGAAGTCGCGGGCTCCTACGAGCAGTACTTC. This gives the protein CASSEVAGSYEQYF.

The chain's CDR3 is CASSLDLGGFQETQYF. CDR3 sequence (DNA): TGTGCCAGCAGCTTAGATCTGGGGGGATTCCAAGAGACCCAGTACTTC. The gene calls are TRBV11-2 and TRBJ2-5, with a weak D call TRBD2 (6 bases). Germline CDR1 and CDR2: SGHAT and FQNNGV. Trimming shortened V by 0 bases and J by 1 base, and 12 bases separated the two germline ends. This CDR3 has 16 amino acids.

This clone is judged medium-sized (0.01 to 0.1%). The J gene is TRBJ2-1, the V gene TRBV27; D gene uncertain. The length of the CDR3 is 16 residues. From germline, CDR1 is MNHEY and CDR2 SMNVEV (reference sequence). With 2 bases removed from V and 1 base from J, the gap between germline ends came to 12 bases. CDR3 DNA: TGTGCCAGCAGTTTAATTGGCGGCCAATCCTACAATGAGCAGTTCTTC. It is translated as CASSLIGGQSYNEQFF.

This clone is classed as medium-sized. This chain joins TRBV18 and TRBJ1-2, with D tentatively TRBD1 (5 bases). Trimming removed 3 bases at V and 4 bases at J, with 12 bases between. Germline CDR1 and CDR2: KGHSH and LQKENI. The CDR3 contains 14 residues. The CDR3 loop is CASSPGAFSYGYTF. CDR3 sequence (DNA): TGTGCCAGCTCACCCGGGGCCTTTTCCTATGGCTACACCTTC. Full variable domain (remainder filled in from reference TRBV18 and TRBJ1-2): NAGVMQNPRHLVRRRGQEARLRCSPMKGHSHVYWYRQLPEEGLKFMVYLQKENIIDESGMPKERFSAEFPKEGPSILRIQQVVRGDSAAYFCASSPGAFSYGYTFGSGTRLTVV.

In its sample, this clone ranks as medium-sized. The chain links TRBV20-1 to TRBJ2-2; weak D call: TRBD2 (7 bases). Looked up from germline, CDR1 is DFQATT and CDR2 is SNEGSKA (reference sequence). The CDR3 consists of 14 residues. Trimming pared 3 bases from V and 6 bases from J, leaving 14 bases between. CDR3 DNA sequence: TGCAGTGCTAGGAAACAGGGAGGGGCCGGGGAGCTGTTTTTT. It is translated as CSARKQGGAGELFF.

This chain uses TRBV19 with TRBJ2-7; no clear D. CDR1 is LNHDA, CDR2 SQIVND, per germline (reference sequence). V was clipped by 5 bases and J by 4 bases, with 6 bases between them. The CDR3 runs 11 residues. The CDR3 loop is CASSYGYEQYF. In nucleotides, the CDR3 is TGTGCCAGTAGTTACGGATACGAGCAGTACTTC.

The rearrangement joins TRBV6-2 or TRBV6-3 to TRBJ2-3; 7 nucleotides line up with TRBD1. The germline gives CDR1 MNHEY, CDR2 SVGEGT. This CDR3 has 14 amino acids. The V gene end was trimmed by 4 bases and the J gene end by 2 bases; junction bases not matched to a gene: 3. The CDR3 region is CASSSGTDTDTQYF. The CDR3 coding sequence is TGTGCCAGCAGTTCCGGGACAGACACAGATACGCAGTATTTT.

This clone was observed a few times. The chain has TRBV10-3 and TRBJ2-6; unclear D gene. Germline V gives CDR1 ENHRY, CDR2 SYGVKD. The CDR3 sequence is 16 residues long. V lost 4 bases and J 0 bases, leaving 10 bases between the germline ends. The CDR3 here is CAISVTRHSGANVLTF. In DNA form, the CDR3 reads TGTGCCATCAGTGTTACAAGACACTCTGGGGCCAACGTCCTGACTTTC.

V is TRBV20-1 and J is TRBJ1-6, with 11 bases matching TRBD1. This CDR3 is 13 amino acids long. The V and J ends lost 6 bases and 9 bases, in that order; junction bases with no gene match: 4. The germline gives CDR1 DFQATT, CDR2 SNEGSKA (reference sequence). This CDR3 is CSADRGLGSPLHF. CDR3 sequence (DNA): TGCAGTGCGGACAGGGGGCTGGGTTCACCCCTCCACTTT.

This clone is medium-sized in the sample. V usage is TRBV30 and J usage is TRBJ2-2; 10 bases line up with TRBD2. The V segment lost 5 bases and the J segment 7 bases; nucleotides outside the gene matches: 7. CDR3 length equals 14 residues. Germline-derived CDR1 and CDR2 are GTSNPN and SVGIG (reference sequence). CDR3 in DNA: TGTGCCTGGGCACCCAAGCGGGAGGGCGGGGAGCTGTTTTTT. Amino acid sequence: CAWAPKREGGELFF.

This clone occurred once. CDR3 amino acids: CASSQDSGSTDTQYF. Written as DNA, the CDR3 is TGTGCCAGCAGCCAAGATAGCGGGAGTACAGATACGCAGTATTTT. The chain uses TRBV3-1 and TRBJ2-3; TRBD2 aligns across 9 bases. CDR3 size: 15 residues. Trimming removed 0 bases from V and 3 bases from J; junction bases left unmatched: 1. Germline V gene lookup returns CDR1 LGHDT and CDR2 YNNKEL (reference sequence).

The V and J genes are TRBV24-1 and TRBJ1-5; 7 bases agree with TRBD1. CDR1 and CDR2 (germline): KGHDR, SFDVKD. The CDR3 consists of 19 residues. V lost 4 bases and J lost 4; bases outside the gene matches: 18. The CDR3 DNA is TGTGCCACCAGTGAGACCGACAGGGTGAAGGTCAGTGGGAATCAGCCCCAGCATTTT. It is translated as CATSETDRVKVSGNQPQHF.